This is a list of T cell receptor beta chains from one sample in a study of TIL therapy for anti-PD-1-resistant metastatic lung cancer. Assay used: immunoSEQ multiplex PCR; TCRdb lists only in-frame clones, some missing. The sample yields around 59,000 clones, roughly 66% seen once. The specimen was blood, collected at baseline. The source is a person aged 25 to 79 with non-small cell lung cancer. Both conserved end residues are part of each CDR3. A D gene is named only where the DNA matches it firmly. The size of a clone is reported for some rows only, either as once, few or many, or as a class for expanded clones.

V	J	size	D	DNA	CDR3
TRBV19	TRBJ2-5	-	TRBD2	TGTCACAGTGACGACGGCGGGAGCGGGCAAGAGACCCAGTACTTC	CHSDDGGSGQETQYF
TRBV9	TRBJ2-3	-	TRBD2	TGTGCCAGCAGCCCCCGTGGGCTAGCGGGAGAAACAGATACGCAGTATTTT	CASSPRGLAGETDTQYF
TRBV9	TRBJ1-2	-	-	TGTGCCAGCACCGTCGGGGGGCCCGGCTATGGCTACACCTTC	CASTVGGPGYGYTF
TRBV11-2	TRBJ2-3	-	-	TGTGCCAGCAGCTTTCAGTACACAGATACGCAGTATTTT	CASSFQYTDTQYF
TRBV5-1	TRBJ2-1	-	TRBD2	TGCGCCAGCAGCTTCCAACTCCCCAGCGGGGGGGCCTGGAATGAGCAGTTCTTC	CASSFQLPSGGAWNEQFF
TRBV11-2	TRBJ2-7	-	-	TGTGCCAGCAAGGGGGACGCAGTCTACGAGCAGTACTTC	CASKGDAVYEQYF
TRBV7-8	TRBJ1-1	-	-	TGTGCCAGCAGCTTTACAGCGAACACTGAAGCTTTCTTT	CASSFTANTEAFF
TRBV2	TRBJ2-7	-	-	TGTGCCAGCAAATGGGAGACCTACGAGCAGTACTTC	CASKWETYEQYF
TRBV19	TRBJ1-6	-	-	TGTGCCAGTAGTGGTCAGGGAAGGGGTCCCGAGCAGTCACCCCTCCACTTT	CASSGQGRGPEQSPLHF
TRBV10-3	TRBJ2-3	-	-	TGTGCCATCAGTGTCGGGGGGCCGTCCCCTACGCAGTATTTT	CAISVGGPSPTQYF
TRBV6-1	TRBJ2-1	-	-	TGTGCCAGCAGTGAAGCTAGAGATGAGCAGTTCTTC	CASSEARDEQFF
TRBV11-2	TRBJ2-7	-	-	TGTGCCAGCAGCCCCACCCGGGGACGGGCCTACGAGCAGTACTTC	CASSPTRGRAYEQYF
TRBV28	TRBJ1-2	-	-	TGTGCCAGCAGTGAGGCACAGGGTTCCTCTGGCTACACCTTC	CASSEAQGSSGYTF
TRBV5-6	TRBJ2-3	-	TRBD2	TGTGCCAGCAGCTTGGAGCTAGGGCTAGCGGCTAGCACAGATACGCAGTATTTT	CASSLELGLAASTDTQYF
TRBV9	TRBJ1-2	-	TRBD1	TGTGCCAGCAGCGTAGTTTCCGGAGGGGGTGGACAGGGAGGCTACACCTTC	CASSVVSGGGGQGGYTF
TRBV5-4	TRBJ2-7	-	TRBD1	TGTGCCAGCAGTTCCAAGACAGGGGATAACGAGCAGTACTTC	CASSSKTGDNEQYF
TRBV5-1	TRBJ2-5	once	TRBD2	TGCGCCAGCAGCTTGGCCAAGGCTAGCGGGCCTCAAGAGACCCAGTACTTC	CASSLAKASGPQETQYF
TRBV6-5	TRBJ2-7	-	TRBD2	TGTGCCAGCAGTTTTGGGGGGGTGGCCACTGACGAGCAGTACTTC	CASSFGGVATDEQYF
TRBV5-1	TRBJ2-2	-	-	TGCGCCAGCAGCCCCATTCAGGGAACCGGGGAGCTGTTTTTT	CASSPIQGTGELFF
TRBV2	TRBJ1-1	-	-	TGTGCCAGCACCGGATCCCCGGGCACTGAAGCTTTCTTT	CASTGSPGTEAFF
TRBV29-1	TRBJ2-2	-	-	TGCAGCGTTGCTTTAGGGGGCACCGGGGAGCTGTTTTTT	CSVALGGTGELFF
TRBV29-1	TRBJ1-1	-	-	TGCAGCGTACAGCACGGGCCAGGTGGGGACACTGAAGCTTTCTTT	CSVQHGPGGDTEAFF
TRBV5-1	TRBJ2-2	-	-	TGCGCCAGCAGCTGGGTCATTGGGGGAACCGGGGAGCTGTTTTTT	CASSWVIGGTGELFF
TRBV6-6	TRBJ1-5	few	-	TGTGCCAGCAGTTATGACAGCAATCAGCCCCAGCATTTT	CASSYDSNQPQHF
TRBV18	TRBJ1-4	-	-	TGTGCCAGCTCACCGCAGGGTAATGAAAAACTGTTTTTT	CASSPQGNEKLFF
TRBV6-1	TRBJ2-7	-	-	TGTGCCACCGCGCCTGATTACTACGAGCAGTACTTC	CATAPDYYEQYF
TRBV9	TRBJ1-2	few	-	TGTGCCAGCAGCGTCAGTGACTATGGCTACACCTTC	CASSVSDYGYTF
TRBV9	TRBJ2-1	-	TRBD2	TGTGCCAGCAGCGTCGGACTAGCGGTTTACAATGAGCAGTTCTTC	CASSVGLAVYNEQFF
TRBV5-5	TRBJ1-1	-	TRBD1	TGTGCCAGCAGCCTAACGGGACAGACGAACACTGAAGCTTTCTTT	CASSLTGQTNTEAFF
TRBV29-1	TRBJ1-2	-	-	TGCAGCGTTGAAGGTGGTAGGGGCGCTAACTATGGCTACACCTTC	CSVEGGRGANYGYTF
TRBV9	TRBJ2-1	-	TRBD2	TGTGCCATCACTAGCGGGAGGGCCAGGTTGGAGTTCTTC	CAITSGRARLEFF
TRBV7-9	TRBJ2-3	-	TRBD2	TGTGCCAGCAGCCCGGGACTAGGCACAGATACGCAGTATTTT	CASSPGLGTDTQYF
TRBV4-1	TRBJ2-7	once	-	TGCGCCAGCAGCCTTCACACGGGCGAGCAGTACTTC	CASSLHTGEQYF
TRBV28	TRBJ1-1	few	-	TGTGCCAGCAGTTTAGGGGGAAGCTTTTTAACTGAAGCTTTCTTT	CASSLGGSFLTEAFF
TRBV15	TRBJ2-3	-	-	TGTGCCACCAGCAATTTGAGGGGATCCACAGATACGCAGTATTTT	CATSNLRGSTDTQYF
TRBV7-6	TRBJ2-5	-	-	TGTGCCAGCAGCTTAGCGACAAATGCTCAAGAGACCCAGTACTTC	CASSLATNAQETQYF
TRBV4-1	TRBJ2-7	-	-	TGCGCCAGTAGCCTCCTTGACAAGACCTACGAGCAGTACTTC	CASSLLDKTYEQYF
TRBV6-5	TRBJ1-1	-	-	TGTGCCAGCAGTTACCTAAGAACAGGGAACACTGAAGCTTTCTTT	CASSYLRTGNTEAFF
TRBV5-1	TRBJ2-3	-	-	TGCGCCAGCAGCTTGCAGCTTGGCACAGATACGCAGTATTTT	CASSLQLGTDTQYF
TRBV9	TRBJ2-1	-	TRBD2	TGTGCCAGCAGCCGCGCCGGGACTAGGGGCTTGGATGAGCAGTTCTTC	CASSRAGTRGLDEQFF
TRBV15	TRBJ2-3	-	-	TGTGCCACCAGCAGAGAGGGGGGAGGACGAAGCAATCAGCCCCAGTATTTT	CATSREGGGRSNQPQYF
TRBV6-1	TRBJ1-3	-	-	TGTGCCAGCAGTGAATGGAGGGGGAGCTCTGGAAACACCATATATTTT	CASSEWRGSSGNTIYF
TRBV5-6	TRBJ2-7	-	-	TGTGCCAGCAGCCTCCCCCCGGGGCTAGCAGGAGTACACGAGCAGTACTTC	CASSLPPGLAGVHEQYF